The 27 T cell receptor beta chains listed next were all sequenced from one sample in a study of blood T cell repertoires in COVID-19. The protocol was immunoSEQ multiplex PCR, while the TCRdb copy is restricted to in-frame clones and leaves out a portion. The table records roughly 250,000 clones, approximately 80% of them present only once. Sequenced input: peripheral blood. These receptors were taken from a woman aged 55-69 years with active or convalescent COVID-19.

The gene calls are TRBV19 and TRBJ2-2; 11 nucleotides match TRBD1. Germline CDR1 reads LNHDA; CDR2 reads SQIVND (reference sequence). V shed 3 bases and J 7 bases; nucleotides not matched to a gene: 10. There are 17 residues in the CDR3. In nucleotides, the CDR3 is TGTGCCAGTAGTATCGACCCGGACAGGGGGCAAATCGGGGAGCTGTTTTTT. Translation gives CASSIDPDRGQIGELFF.

The CDR3 nucleotides read TGTGCCACCAGCAGAGCTTCAGGGCCAAGCTCTGGAAACACCATATATTTT. Its protein product is CATSRASGPSSGNTIYF. V and J are TRBV15 and TRBJ1-3; D possibly corresponds to TRBD1 (5 bases). The CDR3 contains 17 residues. Trimming left V 1 base short and J 0 bases short, with 13 bases between. In germline, CDR1 is LNHNV, CDR2 YYDKDF (reference sequence).

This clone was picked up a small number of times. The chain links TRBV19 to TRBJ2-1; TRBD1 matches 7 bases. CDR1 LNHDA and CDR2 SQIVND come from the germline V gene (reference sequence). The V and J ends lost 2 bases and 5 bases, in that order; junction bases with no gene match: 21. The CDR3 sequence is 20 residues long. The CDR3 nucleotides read TGTGCCAGTAGTATACTGCCTTGGATTTGGACAGGTTCGGCGGACAATGAGCAGTTCTTC. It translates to CASSILPWIWTGSADNEQFF.

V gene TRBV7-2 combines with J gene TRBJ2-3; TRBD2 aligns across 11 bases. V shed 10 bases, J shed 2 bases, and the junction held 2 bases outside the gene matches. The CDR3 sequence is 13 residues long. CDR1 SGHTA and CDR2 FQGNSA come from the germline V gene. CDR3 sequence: CATSGGLTDTQYF. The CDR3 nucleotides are TGTGCCACTAGCGGGGGGCTCACAGATACGCAGTATTTT.

The CDR3 region is CASSQDRETQYF. CDR3 sequence (DNA): TGTGCCAGCAGCCAAGACAGGGAGACCCAGTACTTC. The V and J genes are TRBV4-2 and TRBJ2-5; D remains ambiguous. Deletions cut 0 bases from V and 5 bases from J, with 4 bases between. Germline V CDR1 and CDR2: LGHNA, YNFKEQ. The CDR3 runs 12 residues.

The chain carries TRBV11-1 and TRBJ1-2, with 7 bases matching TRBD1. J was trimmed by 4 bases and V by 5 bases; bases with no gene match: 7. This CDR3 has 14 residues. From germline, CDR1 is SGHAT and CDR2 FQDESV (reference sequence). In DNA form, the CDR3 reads TGTGCCAGCAGCGCCTCGGGACAGAGCTATGGCTACACCTTC. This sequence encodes CASSASGQSYGYTF.

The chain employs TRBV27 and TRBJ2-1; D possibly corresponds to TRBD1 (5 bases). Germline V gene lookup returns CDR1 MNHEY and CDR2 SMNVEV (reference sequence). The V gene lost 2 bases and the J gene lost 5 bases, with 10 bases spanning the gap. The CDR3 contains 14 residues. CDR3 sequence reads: CASSLVRGNNEQFF. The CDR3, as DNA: TGTGCCAGCAGTTTAGTTAGGGGCAACAATGAGCAGTTCTTC.

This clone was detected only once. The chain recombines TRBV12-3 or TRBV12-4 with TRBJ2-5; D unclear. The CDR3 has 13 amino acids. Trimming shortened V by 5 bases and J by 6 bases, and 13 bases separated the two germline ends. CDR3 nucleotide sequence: TGTGCCAGCAGTCCACCCCTGGAGAAGACCCAGTACTTC. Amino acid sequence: CASSPPLEKTQYF.

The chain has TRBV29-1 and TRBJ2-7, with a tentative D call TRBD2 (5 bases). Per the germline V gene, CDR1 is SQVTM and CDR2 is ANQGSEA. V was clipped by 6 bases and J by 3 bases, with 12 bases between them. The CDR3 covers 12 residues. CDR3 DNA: TGCAGCGTCCTAGCATTTGACTACGAGCAGTACTTC. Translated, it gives CSVLAFDYEQYF.

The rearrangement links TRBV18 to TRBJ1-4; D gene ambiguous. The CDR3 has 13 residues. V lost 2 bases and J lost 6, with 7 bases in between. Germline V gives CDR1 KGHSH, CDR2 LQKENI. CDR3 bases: TGTGCCAGCTCACCAGGACTGGATGAAAAACTGTTTTTT. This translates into CASSPGLDEKLFF.

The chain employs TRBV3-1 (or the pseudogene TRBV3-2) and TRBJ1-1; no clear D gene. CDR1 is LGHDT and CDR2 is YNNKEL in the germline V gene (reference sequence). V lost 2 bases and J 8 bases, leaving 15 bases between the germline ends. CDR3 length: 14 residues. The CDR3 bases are TGTGCCAGCAGCCAACTCCGCGGCACCCTGGAAGCTTTCTTT. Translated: CASSQLRGTLEAFF.

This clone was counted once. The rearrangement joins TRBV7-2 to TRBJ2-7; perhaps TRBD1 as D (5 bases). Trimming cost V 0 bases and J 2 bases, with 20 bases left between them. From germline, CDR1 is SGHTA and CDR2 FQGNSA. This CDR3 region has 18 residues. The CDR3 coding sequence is TGTGCCAGCAGCTTAGCCGGCCAAGGCTGGGGCTCCCCCTACGAGCAGTACTTC. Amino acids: CASSLAGQGWGSPYEQYF. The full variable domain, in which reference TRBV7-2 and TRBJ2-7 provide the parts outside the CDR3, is GAGVSQSPSNKVTEKGKDVELRCDPISGHTALYWYRQSLGQGLEFLIYFQGNSAPDKSGLPSDRFSAERTGGSVSTLTIQRTQQEDSAVYLCASSLAGQGWGSPYEQYFGPGTRLTVT.

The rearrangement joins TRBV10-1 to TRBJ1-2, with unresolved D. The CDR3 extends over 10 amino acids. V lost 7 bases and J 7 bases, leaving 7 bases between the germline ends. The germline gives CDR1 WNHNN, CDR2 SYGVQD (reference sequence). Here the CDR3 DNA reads TGCGCCAGCAAGCAGGCTGGCTACACCTTC. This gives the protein CASKQAGYTF.

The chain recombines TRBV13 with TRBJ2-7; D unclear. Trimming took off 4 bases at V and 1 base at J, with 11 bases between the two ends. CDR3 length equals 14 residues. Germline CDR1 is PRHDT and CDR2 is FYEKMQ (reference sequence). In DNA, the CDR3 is TGTGCCAGCAGCTCGCCCGACAAGTCCTACGAGCAGTACTTC. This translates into CASSSPDKSYEQYF.

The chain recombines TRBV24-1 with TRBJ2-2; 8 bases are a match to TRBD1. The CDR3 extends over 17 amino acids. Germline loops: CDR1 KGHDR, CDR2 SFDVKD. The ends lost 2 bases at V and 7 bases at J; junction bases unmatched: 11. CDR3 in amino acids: CATSDSQGALINGELFF. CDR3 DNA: TGTGCCACCAGTGATTCCCAGGGGGCGCTTATAAACGGGGAGCTGTTTTTT.

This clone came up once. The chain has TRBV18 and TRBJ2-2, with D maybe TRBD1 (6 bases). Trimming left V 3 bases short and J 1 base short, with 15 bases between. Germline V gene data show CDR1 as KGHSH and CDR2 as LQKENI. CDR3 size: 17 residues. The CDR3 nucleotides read TGTGCCAGCTCACCTCCTAACCCGGGACAGAACACCGGGGAGCTGTTTTTT. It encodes CASSPPNPGQNTGELFF.

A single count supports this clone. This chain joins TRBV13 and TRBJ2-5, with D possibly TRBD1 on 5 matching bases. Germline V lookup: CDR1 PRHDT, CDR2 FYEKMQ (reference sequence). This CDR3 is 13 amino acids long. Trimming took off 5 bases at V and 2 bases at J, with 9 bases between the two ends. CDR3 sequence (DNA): TGTGCCAGCAGCGGCCAGGGTCAAGAGACCCAGTACTTC. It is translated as CASSGQGQETQYF. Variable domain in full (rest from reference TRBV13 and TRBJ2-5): AAGVIQSPRHLIKEKRETATLKCYPIPRHDTVYWYQQGPGQDPQFLISFYEKMQSDKGSIPDRFSAQQFSDYHSELNMSSLELGDSALYFCASSGQGQETQYFGPGTRLLVL.

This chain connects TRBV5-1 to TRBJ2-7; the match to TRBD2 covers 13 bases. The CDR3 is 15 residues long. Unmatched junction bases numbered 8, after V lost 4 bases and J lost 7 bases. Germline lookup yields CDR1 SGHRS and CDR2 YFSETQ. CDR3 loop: CASSAGLAGRGEQYF. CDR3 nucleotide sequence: TGCGCCAGCAGCGCGGGACTAGCGGGGCGGGGGGAGCAGTACTTC.

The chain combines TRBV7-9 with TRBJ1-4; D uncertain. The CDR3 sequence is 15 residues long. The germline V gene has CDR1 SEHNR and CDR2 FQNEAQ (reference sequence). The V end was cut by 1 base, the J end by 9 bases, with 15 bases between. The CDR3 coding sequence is TGTGCCAGCAGCTTAGAAACAGCCGGGAATCAAAAACTGTTTTTT. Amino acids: CASSLETAGNQKLFF.

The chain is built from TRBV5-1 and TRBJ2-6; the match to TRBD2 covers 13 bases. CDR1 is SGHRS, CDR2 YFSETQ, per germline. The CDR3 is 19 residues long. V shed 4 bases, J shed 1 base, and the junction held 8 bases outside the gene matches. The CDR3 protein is CASSRQGTSGESGANVLTF. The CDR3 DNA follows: TGCGCCAGCAGCCGCCAGGGGACTAGCGGGGAATCTGGGGCCAACGTCCTGACTTTC. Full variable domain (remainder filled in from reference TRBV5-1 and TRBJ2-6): KAGVTQTPRYLIKTRGQQVTLSCSPISGHRSVSWYQQTPGQGLQFLFEYFSETQRNKGNFPGRFSGRQFSNSRSEMNVSTLELGDSALYLCASSRQGTSGESGANVLTFGAGSRLTVL.

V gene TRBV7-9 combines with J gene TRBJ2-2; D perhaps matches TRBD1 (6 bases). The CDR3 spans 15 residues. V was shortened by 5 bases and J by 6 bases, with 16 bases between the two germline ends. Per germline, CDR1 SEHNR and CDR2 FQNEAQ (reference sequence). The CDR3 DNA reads TGTGCCAGCAGCCCCCTACGTTCAGGGGCCGGGGAGCTGTTTTTT. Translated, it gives CASSPLRSGAGELFF.

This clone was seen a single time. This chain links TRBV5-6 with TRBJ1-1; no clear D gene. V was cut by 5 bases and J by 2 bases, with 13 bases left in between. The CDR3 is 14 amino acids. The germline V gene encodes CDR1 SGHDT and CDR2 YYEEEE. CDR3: CASRDSPSNTEAFF. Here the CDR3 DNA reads TGTGCCAGCAGGGACTCCCCTTCTAACACTGAAGCTTTCTTT.

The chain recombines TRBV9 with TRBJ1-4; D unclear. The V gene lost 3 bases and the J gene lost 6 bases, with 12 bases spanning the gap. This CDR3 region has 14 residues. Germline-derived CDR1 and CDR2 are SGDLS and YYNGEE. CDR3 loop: CASSAQPGDEKLFF. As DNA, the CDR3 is TGTGCCAGCAGCGCCCAACCCGGGGATGAAAAACTGTTTTTT.

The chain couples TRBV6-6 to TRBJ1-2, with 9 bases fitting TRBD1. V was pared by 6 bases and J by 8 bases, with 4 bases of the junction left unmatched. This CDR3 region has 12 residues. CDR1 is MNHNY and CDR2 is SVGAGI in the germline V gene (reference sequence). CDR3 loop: CASSRQGEGYTF. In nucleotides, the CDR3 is TGTGCCAGCAGCCGACAGGGGGAGGGCTACACCTTC.

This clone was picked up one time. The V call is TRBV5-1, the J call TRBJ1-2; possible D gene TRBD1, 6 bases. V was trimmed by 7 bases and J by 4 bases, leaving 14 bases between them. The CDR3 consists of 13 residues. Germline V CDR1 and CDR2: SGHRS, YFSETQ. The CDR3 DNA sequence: TGCGCCAGCTCTGGAGGGGGGGGCTATGGCTACACCTTC. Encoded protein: CASSGGGGYGYTF.

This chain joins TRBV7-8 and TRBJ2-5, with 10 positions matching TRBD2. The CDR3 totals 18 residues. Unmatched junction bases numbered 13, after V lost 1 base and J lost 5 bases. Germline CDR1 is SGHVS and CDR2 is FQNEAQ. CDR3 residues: CASSLGVERGGFSETQYF. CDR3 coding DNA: TGTGCCAGCAGCTTAGGAGTGGAGCGGGGGGGGTTCTCGGAGACCCAGTACTTC. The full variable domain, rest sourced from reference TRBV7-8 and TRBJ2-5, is GAGVSQSPRYKVAKRGQDVALRCDPISGHVSLFWYQQALGQGPEFLTYFQNEAQLDKSGLPSDRFFAERPEGSVSTLKIQRTQQEDSAVYLCASSLGVERGGFSETQYFGPGTRLLVL.

The CDR3: CASSRRDRGQGEQYF. CDR3 sequence (DNA): TGTGCCAGCAGCAGACGGGACAGGGGGCAAGGCGAGCAGTACTTC. The chain uses TRBV9 and TRBJ2-7, with 12 bases aligning to TRBD1. Germline CDR1 reads SGDLS; CDR2 reads YYNGEE. V trimming: 4 bases; J trimming: 6 bases; junction bases outside the gene matches: 8. CDR3 size: 15 residues.